These 23 T cell receptor beta chains were all obtained from the same sample, sequenced in a study of T-cell memory formation after mild COVID-19. TCRdb redid the calling of the 5' RACE reads with MiXCR, one entry per CDR3 protein. The sample lists about 180,000 distinct CDR3 sequences; 18% were seen once. Sequenced sample: PBMCs or a T cell subset sorted from them (not recorded which). The receptors shown here come from a man aged 18 to 35 who had mild COVID-19 (a few samples of this study predate the infection). Cell type and time point are not known.

The rearrangement links TRBV28 to TRBJ2-3; D remains unclear. V shed 5 bases and J shed 7 bases, with 10 bases lying between them. CDR3 size: 12 residues. In germline, CDR1 is MDHEN, CDR2 SYDVKM. This CDR3 is CASSQVTHTQYF. CDR3 coding DNA: TGTGCCAGCAGTCAAGTTACCCATACGCAGTATTTT.

The J gene is TRBJ2-3, the V gene TRBV5-1; 15 positions agree with TRBD2. From germline, CDR1 is SGHRS and CDR2 YFSETQ. CDR3 length: 16 residues. Unmatched junction bases numbered 6, after V lost 6 bases and J lost 4 bases. The CDR3 nucleotides read TGCGCCAGCACCCTCGGACTAGCGGGGGGGGCAGATACGCAGTATTTT. Translated, it gives CASTLGLAGGADTQYF.

At least ten counts were recorded for this clonotype. The chain joins TRBV7-2 to TRBJ2-5; D perhaps matches TRBD1 (5 bases). This CDR3 is built from 16 residues. CDR1 is SGHTA, CDR2 FQGNSA, per germline. V shed 0 bases and J shed 5 bases, with 16 bases lying between them. CDR3 region: CASSLALSRGRETQYF. The CDR3 DNA reads as TGTGCCAGCAGCTTAGCCTTGAGTAGGGGCAGGGAGACCCAGTACTTC.

V and J are TRBV2 and TRBJ1-5; 8 bases fit TRBD1. Trimming at V came to 6 bases and at J to 3 bases, leaving 1 base not matched to a gene. Per germline, CDR1 SNHLY and CDR2 FYNNEI. The CDR3 covers 13 residues. Written as DNA, the CDR3 is TGTGCCAGCAGGGACAGGGCCAATCAGCCCCAGCATTTT. This gives the protein CASRDRANQPQHF. Based on the CDR3 plus reference TRBV2 and TRBJ1-5, the full variable domain is EPEVTQTPSHQVTQMGQEVILRCVPISNHLYFYWYRQILGQKVEFLVSFYNNEISEKSEIFDDQFSVERPDGSNFTLKIRSTKLEDSAMYFCASRDRANQPQHFGDGTRLSIL.

The chain couples TRBV20-1 to TRBJ2-3; D gene uncertain. Trimming left V 4 bases short and J 1 base short, with 15 bases between. CDR3 length: 15 residues. The germline V gene encodes CDR1 DFQATT and CDR2 SNEGSKA (reference sequence). The CDR3 sequence: CSATTFPGRTDTQYF. The CDR3 DNA reads TGCAGTGCTACCACTTTTCCGGGCCGCACAGATACGCAGTATTTT.

A few counts support this clonotype. The chain has TRBV19 and TRBJ2-1; 7 bases line up with TRBD1. Germline lookup yields CDR1 LNHDA and CDR2 SQIVND (reference sequence). The CDR3 is 15 residues long. V lost 6 bases, J lost 3 bases, and 8 bases stayed unmatched. The CDR3 region is CASSPDRWGYNEQFF. CDR3 nucleotide sequence: TGTGCCAGTAGCCCGGACAGGTGGGGCTACAATGAGCAGTTCTTC. Based on the CDR3 plus reference TRBV19 and TRBJ2-1, the full variable domain is DGGITQSPKYLFRKEGQNVTLSCEQNLNHDAMYWYRQDPGQGLRLIYYSQIVNDFQKGDIAEGYSVSREKKESFPLTVTSAQKNPTAFYLCASSPDRWGYNEQFFGPGTRLTVL.

The chain employs TRBV13 and TRBJ1-6; no clear D gene. Germline-derived CDR1 and CDR2 are PRHDT and FYEKMQ (reference sequence). The CDR3 totals 15 residues. V lost 5 bases to trimming and J lost 0 bases, with 8 bases between them. The CDR3: CASSRAGSYNSPLHF. In nucleotides, the CDR3 is TGTGCCAGCAGCCGGGCTGGCTCCTATAATTCACCCCTCCACTTT.

This clonotype was seen only a few times. The rearrangement uses TRBV6-5 and TRBJ1-6; D call uncertain. Looked up from germline, CDR1 is MNHEY and CDR2 is SVGAGI. V gave up 2 bases and J gave up 6 bases, with 11 bases separating them. The CDR3 contains 15 residues. CDR3 region: CASSYRPDRNSPLHF. The CDR3 DNA is TGTGCCAGCAGTTACAGGCCGGATCGTAATTCACCCCTCCACTTT.

This chain connects TRBV6-2 or TRBV6-3 to TRBJ2-3, with D unclear. CDR1 and CDR2 from the germline V gene are MNHEY and SVGEGT. This CDR3 is built from 14 residues. V was shortened by 4 bases and J by 2 bases, with 10 bases between the two germline ends. This CDR3 is CASSSTLPTDTQYF. The CDR3, as DNA: TGTGCCAGCAGTTCCACACTACCCACAGATACGCAGTATTTT.

A single count supports this clonotype. The rearrangement uses TRBV28 and TRBJ2-7, with D possibly matching TRBD1 (5 bases). Deletions cut 8 bases from V and 0 bases from J, with 14 bases between. The CDR3 has 14 amino acids. Germline V gene lookup returns CDR1 MDHEN and CDR2 SYDVKM. The CDR3 is CASRSGSSSYEQYV. The CDR3 bases are TGTGCCAGCCGATCAGGGTCCAGCTCCTACGAGCAGTACGTC.

V usage is TRBV4-3 and J usage is TRBJ2-7, with D unclear. Germline CDR1 and CDR2: LGHNA and YSLEER. This CDR3 comprises 17 residues. V lost 0 bases, J lost 4 bases, and 19 bases lay in between. The DNA for the CDR3 is TGCGCCAGCAGCCAAGATCGAGGCCACCTGAACGCATACGAGCAGTACTTC. Protein product: CASSQDRGHLNAYEQYF.

The chain uses TRBV6-2 or TRBV6-3 and TRBJ2-7; perhaps TRBD2 as D (6 bases). Trimming cost V 6 bases and J 1 base, with 10 bases left between them. This CDR3 contains 13 residues. Looked up from germline, CDR1 is MNHEY and CDR2 is SVGEGT. The CDR3, as DNA: TGTGCCAGCAGCGACGGGGGTTCCTACGAGCAGTACGTC. This sequence encodes CASSDGGSYEQYV.

This chain links TRBV7-2 with TRBJ2-1; 7 bases match TRBD1. Germline V gives CDR1 SGHTA, CDR2 FQGNSA. Trimming at V came to 4 bases and at J to 12 bases, leaving 18 bases not matched to a gene. This CDR3 has 16 residues. This chain's CDR3 is CASSSLGTAGSRGQFF. CDR3 DNA sequence: TGTGCCAGCAGCTCCCTAGGGACAGCCGGGTCAAGGGGGCAGTTCTTC.

This clonotype was seen at least ten times. The chain couples TRBV12-3 or TRBV12-4 to TRBJ1-5; 8 nucleotides match TRBD1. The CDR3 runs 17 residues. V was pared by 5 bases and J by 4 bases, with 13 bases of the junction left unmatched. CDR3 region: CASSNSPPNRGNQPQHF. The CDR3 DNA is TGTGCCAGCAGTAACTCTCCACCAAACAGGGGGAATCAGCCCCAGCATTTT.

This sequence joins TRBV28 and TRBJ2-7, with 9 nucleotides matching TRBD1. Germline CDR1 reads MDHEN; CDR2 reads SYDVKM. The CDR3 totals 14 residues. Trimming removed 2 bases from V and 6 bases from J; junction bases left unmatched: 5. The CDR3 DNA reads TGTGCCAGCAGTTTACCGACAGGGGGAGGCGAGCAGTACTTC. As protein: CASSLPTGGGEQYF.

This sequence joins TRBV20-1 and TRBJ1-2; the match to TRBD1 covers 7 bases. Germline CDR1 reads DFQATT; CDR2 reads SNEGSKA (reference sequence). Trimming removed 5 bases from V and 7 bases from J; junction bases left unmatched: 7. The CDR3 is 12 amino acids. CDR3 residues: CSAPDRDVGYTF. In DNA form, the CDR3 reads TGCAGTGCTCCAGACAGGGATGTTGGCTACACCTTC.

The chain is built from TRBV4-1 and TRBJ1-1, with D unresolved. The length of the CDR3 is 13 residues. V was clipped by 6 bases and J by 1 base, with 9 bases between them. CDR1 and CDR2 from the germline V gene are MGHRA and YSYEKL. CDR3: CASRSVSNTEAFF. Here the CDR3 DNA reads TGCGCCAGCAGATCGGTTTCGAACACTGAAGCTTTCTTT.

The chain couples TRBV7-2 to TRBJ2-1; 16 nucleotides match TRBD2. CDR1 SGHTA and CDR2 FQGNSA come from the germline V gene. The CDR3 is 16 residues long. The V and J ends lost 4 bases and 10 bases, in that order; junction bases with no gene match: 7. The CDR3 DNA reads as TGTGCCAGCAGCTCTGAAGGGACTAGCGGGGGGGCCGAGCAGTTCTTC. Encoded protein: CASSSEGTSGGAEQFF.

This clonotype has more than one count but fewer than ten. This chain uses TRBV9 with TRBJ2-5, with D possibly matching TRBD2 (5 bases). CDR3 length: 14 amino acids. Per the germline V gene, CDR1 is SGDLS and CDR2 is YYNGEE. The V gene lost 4 bases and the J gene lost 5 bases, with 15 bases spanning the gap. CDR3 residues: CASSPSGSKETQYF. The CDR3 bases are TGTGCCAGCAGCCCGAGCGGCTCGAAGGAGACCCAGTACTTC. Together with reference TRBV9 and TRBJ2-5, the CDR3 gives the full variable domain: DSGVTQTPKHLITATGQRVTLRCSPRSGDLSVYWYQQSLDQGLQFLIQYYNGEERAKGNILERFSAQQFPDLHSELNLSSLELGDSALYFCASSPSGSKETQYFGPGTRLLVL.

This clonotype came up a few times. The chain joins TRBV18 to TRBJ2-1, with D hard to call. Germline CDR1 reads KGHSH; CDR2 reads LQKENI. Trimming took off 3 bases at V and 0 bases at J, with 9 bases between the two ends. This CDR3 has 15 amino acids. The CDR3: CASSPRPNSYNEQFF. The CDR3 coding sequence is TGTGCCAGCTCACCCCGGCCCAACTCCTACAATGAGCAGTTCTTC.

This clonotype came up many times. The chain is built from TRBV10-3 and TRBJ2-5; 9 positions agree with TRBD1. J was trimmed by 5 bases and V by 0 bases; bases with no gene match: 7. The CDR3 loop spans 16 amino acids. CDR1 ENHRY and CDR2 SYGVKD come from the germline V gene. The CDR3 loop reads CAISESGQGTLETQYF. The CDR3 DNA is TGTGCCATCAGTGAGTCGGGACAGGGAACTCTCGAGACCCAGTACTTC.

This clonotype was observed a handful of times. This chain links TRBV14 with TRBJ1-2; TRBD1 is a possible D gene (5 bases). The CDR3 covers 14 residues. CDR1 and CDR2 (germline): SGHDN, FVKESK. Trimming took 4 bases from V and 5 from J, leaving 14 bases between them. CDR3 sequence reads: CASSRERGNYGYTF. As DNA, the CDR3 is TGTGCCAGCAGCCGCGAAAGGGGAAATTATGGCTACACCTTC.

The rearrangement links TRBV28 to TRBJ2-7; D is unresolved. Germline V lookup: CDR1 MDHEN, CDR2 SYDVKM. The ends were cut back, 4 bases at V and 0 bases at J, with 13 bases in the middle. This CDR3 is built from 15 residues. CDR3 protein: CASSSRYSPSYEQYV. In DNA, the CDR3 is TGTGCCAGCAGTTCCAGGTACAGCCCCTCCTACGAGCAGTACGTC.